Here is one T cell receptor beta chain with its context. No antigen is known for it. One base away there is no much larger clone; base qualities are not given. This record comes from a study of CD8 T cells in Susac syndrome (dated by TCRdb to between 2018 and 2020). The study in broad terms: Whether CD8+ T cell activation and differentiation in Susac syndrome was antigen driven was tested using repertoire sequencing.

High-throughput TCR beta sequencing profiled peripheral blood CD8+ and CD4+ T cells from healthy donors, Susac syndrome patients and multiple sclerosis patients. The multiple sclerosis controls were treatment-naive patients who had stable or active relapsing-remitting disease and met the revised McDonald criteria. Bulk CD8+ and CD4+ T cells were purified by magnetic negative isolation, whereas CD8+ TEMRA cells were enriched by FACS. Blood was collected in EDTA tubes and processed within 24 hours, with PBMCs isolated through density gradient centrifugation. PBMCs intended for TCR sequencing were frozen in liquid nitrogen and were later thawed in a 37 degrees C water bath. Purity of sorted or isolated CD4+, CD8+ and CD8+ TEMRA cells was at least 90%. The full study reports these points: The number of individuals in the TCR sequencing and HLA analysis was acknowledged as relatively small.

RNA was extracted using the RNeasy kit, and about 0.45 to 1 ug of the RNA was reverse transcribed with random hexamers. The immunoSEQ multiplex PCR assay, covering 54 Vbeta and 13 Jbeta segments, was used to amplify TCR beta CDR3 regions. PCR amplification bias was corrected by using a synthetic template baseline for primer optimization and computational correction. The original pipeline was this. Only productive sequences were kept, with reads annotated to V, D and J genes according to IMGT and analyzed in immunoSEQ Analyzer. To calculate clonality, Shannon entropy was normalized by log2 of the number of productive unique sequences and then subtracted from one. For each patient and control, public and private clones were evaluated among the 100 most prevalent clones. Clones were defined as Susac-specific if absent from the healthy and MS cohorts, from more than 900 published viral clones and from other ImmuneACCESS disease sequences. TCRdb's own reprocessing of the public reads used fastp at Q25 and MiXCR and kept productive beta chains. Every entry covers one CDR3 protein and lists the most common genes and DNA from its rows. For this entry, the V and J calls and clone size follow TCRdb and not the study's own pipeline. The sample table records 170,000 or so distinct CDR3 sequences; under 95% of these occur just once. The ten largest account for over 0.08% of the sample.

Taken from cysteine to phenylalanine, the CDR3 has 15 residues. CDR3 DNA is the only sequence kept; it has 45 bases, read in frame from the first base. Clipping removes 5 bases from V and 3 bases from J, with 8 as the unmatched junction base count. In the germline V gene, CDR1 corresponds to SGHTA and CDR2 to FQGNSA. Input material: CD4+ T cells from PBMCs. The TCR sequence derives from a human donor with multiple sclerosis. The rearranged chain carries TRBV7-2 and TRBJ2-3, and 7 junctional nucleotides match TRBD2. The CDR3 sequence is CASSPNGRRTDTQYF. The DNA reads TGTGCCAGCAGCCCGAACGGGAGGAGGACAGATACGCAGTATTTT.